The 25 T cell receptor delta chains in this list originate from one sample, sequenced in a study of Vδ1+ human thymocytes. Study outcomes and limitations: Thymic TRG and TRD repertoires appeared highly polyclonal.

For these TCRs, the target antigens are not known. Sequences come from RNA converted to cDNA by reverse transcription. The CDR3 regions were amplified by multiplex PCR from V-gene primers to a constant-region primer. TCRdb re-called the multiplex PCR reads via CATT. Among roughly 76,000 delta-chain clones, approximately 34% were seen once, and the ten largest hold about 0.26%. The sequenced sample consisted of Vdelta1+ gamma-delta thymocytes from the thymus. This sample's subset: FACS-sorted CD3+ TCRalphabeta- TCRVdelta1+ TCRVdelta2- thymocytes. The receptors shown here come from a boy younger than two who had congenital heart surgery.

The chain employs TRDV1 and TRDJ1, with TRDD3 matching over 10 bases. The CDR3 is made up of 21 amino acids. Germline values: CDR1 TSWWSYY, CDR2 QGS. The trim removed 0 bases at V and 6 bases at J, leaving 22 bases unmatched. The CDR3 DNA reads TGTGCTCTTGGGGAACTAGGGATGGCGGGAACCCGAAGTACTGGGGGATATAAACTCATCTTT. Protein sequence: CALGELGMAGTRSTGGYKLIF.

This clone has a handful of counts. The rearrangement links TRDV1 to TRDJ1, with D unresolved. The CDR3 sequence is 13 residues long. Germline lookup yields CDR1 TSWWSYY and CDR2 QGS. Trimming took 6 bases from V and 0 from J, leaving 8 bases between them. The CDR3 DNA follows: TGTGCTCTTGGATTGGCCCACACCGATAAACTCATCTTT. Its protein product is CALGLAHTDKLIF.

This clone was picked up one time. The junction and the germline gene differ at one end; a read error may be behind it. The rearrangement uses TRDV1 and TRDJ1; D is perhaps TRDD3 (5 bases). Germline lookup yields CDR1 TSWWSYY and CDR2 QGS. The CDR3 is 20 residues long. The CDR3 DNA is TGTGCTCTTGGGGAACGGCCACCCTTTTACGCGCGATACCACACTGATAAACTCACCTTT. The encoded protein is CALGERPPFYARYHTDKLTF.

This rearrangement joins TRDV1 to TRDJ1, with 11 bases aligning to TRDD3. The CDR3 length is 20 residues. V gave up 2 bases and J gave up 1 base; unmatched junction bases: 15. Germline assignment: CDR1 TSWWSYY and CDR2 QGS. The CDR3 DNA is TGTGCTCTTGGGGAAGAACCCTTCCGGTACTGGGGGATAGGCACCGATAAACTCATCTTT. Encoded protein: CALGEEPFRYWGIGTDKLIF.

About this clone: Other nucleotide sequences from this sample produce the same CDR3. The V and J genes are TRDV2 and TRDJ3; D gene ambiguous. Trimming left V 0 bases short and J 2 bases short, with 16 bases between. Germline CDR1 reads GEAIGNYY; CDR2 reads EKD. This CDR3 is 19 amino acids long. The CDR3 loop is CACDTGGPLVTWDTRQMFF. The DNA for the CDR3 is TGTGCCTGTGACACCGGTGGCCCCCTGGTTACCTGGGACACCCGACAGATGTTTTTC.

The gene calls are TRDV1 and TRDJ1; 10 bases map to TRDD3. The CDR3 is made up of 24 amino acids. The ends lost 3 bases at V and 0 bases at J; junction bases unmatched: 28. Germline loops: CDR1 TSWWSYY, CDR2 QGS. The CDR3 region has the DNA TGTGCTCTTGGGGAGGGAACCTCCTTCCCAACAACCGGGGGATACGCAGAGTACACCGATAAACTCATCTTT. Amino acid sequence: CALGEGTSFPTTGGYAEYTDKLIF.

This sequence joins TRDV1 and TRDJ1, with D possibly being TRDD3 (6 bases). Trimming took 2 bases from V and 0 from J, leaving 19 bases between them. Germline loops: CDR1 TSWWSYY, CDR2 QGS. This CDR3 spans 18 amino acids. This chain's CDR3 is CALGERLGLGKNTDKLIF. Written as DNA, the CDR3 is TGTGCTCTTGGGGAAAGACTGGGCCTAGGAAAAAACACCGATAAACTCATCTTT.

The chain has TRDV1 and TRDJ1, with TRDD3 matching 12 bases. The CDR3 length is 18 residues. The ends lost 1 base at V and 4 bases at J; junction bases unmatched: 10. The germline CDR1 and CDR2 sequences are TSWWSYY and QGS. The CDR3: CALGEPWGIRRGVDKLIF. The CDR3 coding sequence is TGTGCTCTTGGGGAACCCTGGGGGATACGCAGGGGGGTCGATAAACTCATCTTT.

The rearrangement links TRDV1 to TRDJ1; 11 bases are a match to TRDD3. Trimming removed 0 bases from V and 4 bases from J; junction bases left unmatched: 19. Germline V gene data show CDR1 as TSWWSYY and CDR2 as QGS. The CDR3 consists of 21 residues. In nucleotides, the CDR3 is TGTGCTCTTGGGGAACTCTCTTCCTACGGGGGCTGGGGGATACCGGTCGATAAACTCATCTTT. This encodes CALGELSSYGGWGIPVDKLIF.

The chain employs TRDV1 and TRDJ1; D is perhaps TRDD3 (5 bases). With 1 base removed from V and 0 bases from J, the gap between germline ends came to 15 bases. Germline CDR1 and CDR2: TSWWSYY and QGS. The CDR3 has 17 residues. The CDR3 DNA is TGTGCTCTTGGGGAACGGTGGACGCCTGGGTACACCGATAAACTCATCTTT. Protein sequence: CALGERWTPGYTDKLIF.

This sequence joins TRDV1 and TRDJ1; TRDD3 matches 12 bases. This CDR3 is 23 amino acids long. The trim removed 7 bases at V and 3 bases at J, leaving 30 bases unmatched. The germline V gene encodes CDR1 TSWWSYY and CDR2 QGS. CDR3 loop: CALEDFRPNNLGDTQGIADKLIF. The CDR3 nucleotides are TGTGCTCTTGAGGATTTCCGTCCAAACAACCTGGGGGATACGCAAGGGATCGCCGATAAACTCATCTTT.

The chain links TRDV1 to TRDJ1; 9 bases agree with TRDD2. Germline CDR1 reads TSWWSYY; CDR2 reads QGS. This CDR3 region has 23 residues. After removal of 7 bases from V and 0 bases from J, the junction contained 30 bases not matched to a gene. CDR3 amino acids: CALDPVLDLPTGVGGPYTDKLIF. Here the CDR3 DNA reads TGTGCTCTTGATCCCGTTCTCGACCTTCCTACGGGGGTTGGGGGTCCGTACACCGATAAACTCATCTTT.

The genes are TRDV1 and TRDJ1; 8 bases are shared with TRDD3. The germline V gene has CDR1 TSWWSYY and CDR2 QGS. V lost 2 bases to trimming and J lost 0 bases; unmatched junction nucleotides: 14. The CDR3 consists of 19 residues. CDR3 residues: CALGEYARGYCLNTDKLIF. CDR3 DNA sequence: TGTGCTCTTGGGGAATATGCCCGGGGATACTGCCTCAACACCGATAAACTCATCTTT.

The V call is TRDV1, the J call TRDJ1, with D unclear. Trimming removed 0 bases from V and 2 bases from J, with 28 bases in between. Per germline, CDR1 TSWWSYY and CDR2 QGS. The CDR3 has 21 amino acids. The CDR3: CALGELEGLYYASGGTDKLIF. CDR3 sequence (DNA): TGTGCTCTTGGGGAACTAGAAGGTCTCTACTACGCGTCGGGCGGGACCGATAAACTCATCTTT.

V and J are TRDV1 and TRDJ1, with 9 bases identical to TRDD3. The CDR3 has 26 amino acids. Germline V CDR1 and CDR2: TSWWSYY, QGS. Trimming took 2 bases from V and 1 from J; bases not matched to a gene: 35. The CDR3 here is CALGETQSKRGLRLEKGDTGTDKLIF. Written as DNA, the CDR3 is TGTGCTCTTGGGGAAACACAATCCAAAAGGGGCCTGCGCCTGGAGAAGGGGGATACTGGCACCGATAAACTCATCTTT.

This clone was counted only a few times. The chain employs TRDV1 and TRDJ1; a weak D match, TRDD3 (5 bases). The CDR3 sequence is 18 residues long. V lost 0 bases to trimming and J lost 6 bases, with 23 bases between them. Germline CDR1 and CDR2: TSWWSYY and QGS. The CDR3 DNA follows: TGTGCTCTTGGGGAACTTTCCCTGAGGCCGTACTGGAGGCATAAACTCATCTTT. This gives the protein CALGELSLRPYWRHKLIF.

This rearrangement joins TRDV1 to TRDJ1; D is unresolved. The CDR3 has 15 amino acids. Per germline, CDR1 TSWWSYY and CDR2 QGS. Between the trimmed V and J ends, which lost 4 bases and 5 bases, there was a span of 17 bases. The CDR3 bases are TGTGCTCTTGGGGTCGCTCCGAAGGCCCTAGATAAACTCATCTTT. It specifies CALGVAPKALDKLIF.

The chain couples TRDV1 to TRDJ1, with D maybe TRDD2 (6 bases). Trimming removed 0 bases from V and 4 bases from J, with 27 bases in between. Germline values: CDR1 TSWWSYY, CDR2 QGS. This CDR3 spans 20 amino acids. The CDR3 loop is CALGELRILRMGAYGDKLIF. The CDR3 DNA sequence: TGTGCTCTTGGGGAACTACGCATCCTACGGATGGGTGCCTACGGCGATAAACTCATCTTT.

The chain recombines TRDV1 with TRDJ1, with D perhaps TRDD3 (5 bases). The CDR3 is made up of 17 amino acids. V was cut by 0 bases and J by 4 bases, with 18 bases left in between. CDR1 and CDR2 (germline): TSWWSYY, QGS. The DNA for the CDR3 is TGTGCTCTTGGGGAACTATGGTGGGGTCTTATGGGCGATAAACTCATCTTT. It is translated as CALGELWWGLMGDKLIF.

The chain links TRDV1 to TRDJ2; 7 nucleotides match TRDD3. The CDR3 contains 18 residues. With 5 bases clipped from V and 6 bases from J, the junction kept 18 bases outside the gene matches. Germline CDR1 is TSWWSYY and CDR2 is QGS. DNA of the CDR3: TGTGCTCTTGGGAAATCCTCGTCTTTAGGGGATAGCTCAGCACAACTCTTCTTT. Amino acid sequence: CALGKSSSLGDSSAQLFF.

The chain carries TRDV1 and TRDJ1; 10 positions match TRDD3. The trim removed 9 bases at V and 0 bases at J, leaving 19 bases unmatched. Germline V lookup: CDR1 TSWWSYY, CDR2 QGS. The CDR3 is 19 amino acids. The CDR3 spells CALLRILGDEGRYTDKLIF. CDR3 in DNA: TGTGCTCTGTTACGGATACTGGGGGATGAGGGGAGGTACACCGATAAACTCATCTTT.

The chain recombines TRDV1 with TRDJ1; unclear D gene. Germline-derived CDR1 and CDR2 are TSWWSYY and QGS. This CDR3 is built from 17 residues. V dropped 0 bases and J dropped 0 bases, with 14 bases sitting between them. The CDR3 protein is CALGELSHREHTDKLIF. The CDR3 DNA sequence: TGTGCTCTTGGGGAACTTTCCCATCGCGAACACACCGATAAACTCATCTTT.

In this sample, this clone turned up a few times. The chain uses TRDV1 and TRDJ1; no firm D call. The germline V gene has CDR1 TSWWSYY and CDR2 QGS. The CDR3 spans 15 residues. Trimming shortened V by 2 bases and J by 0 bases, and 10 bases separated the two germline ends. Here the CDR3 reads CALGEVLDYTDKLIF. DNA of the CDR3: TGTGCTCTTGGGGAAGTCTTGGACTACACCGATAAACTCATCTTT.

As for this clone: Other DNA sequences in the same sample also yield this CDR3. The genes are TRDV1 and TRDJ1; 8 bases fit TRDD3. Germline V gives CDR1 TSWWSYY, CDR2 QGS. J lost 0 bases, V lost 0 bases, and 21 bases had no gene match. This CDR3 comprises 22 residues. Here the CDR3 reads CALGELGATLLGGGLYTDKLIF. As DNA, the CDR3 is TGTGCTCTTGGGGAACTCGGGGCCACACTCCTTGGTGGGGGATTGTACACCGATAAACTCATCTTT.

This clone was counted only a few times. V and J are TRDV1 and TRDJ1, with 12 bases matching TRDD3. Trimming took 4 bases from V and 0 from J; bases not matched to a gene: 24. Per the germline V gene, CDR1 is TSWWSYY and CDR2 is QGS. The CDR3 totals 23 residues. As DNA, the CDR3 is TGTGCTCTTGGGGGAACTAGACCCCTATTCCGCCCTGGGGGATACGAAAACACCGATAAACTCATCTTT. This codes for CALGGTRPLFRPGGYENTDKLIF.